Presented here are 28 T cell receptor beta chains from one specimen sequenced in a study of shared clonotypes between healthy human individuals. Using immunoSEQ multiplex PCR, the repertoire was profiled, and TCRdb retains in-frame clones only, with some absent. The sample contains about 1.5 million clones, about 96% of which appear only once. Sequencing was done on a sample of naive CD4+ T cells sorted from blood. Subset described: CD45RA+ positively selected. The receptor source for this set is a young man in good health.

J is TRBJ2-7 and V is TRBV27; D perhaps matches TRBD2 (5 bases). The V gene lost 7 bases and the J gene lost 2 bases, with 12 bases spanning the gap. This CDR3 is built from 13 residues. Germline CDR1 reads MNHEY; CDR2 reads SMNVEV (reference sequence). The CDR3 reads CASKAGLPYEQYF. As DNA, the CDR3 is TGTGCCAGCAAGGCGGGTCTACCCTACGAGCAGTACTTC.

The chain has TRBV5-5 and TRBJ2-5; the D is unclear. Trimming shortened V by 0 bases and J by 4 bases, and 10 bases separated the two germline ends. CDR1 is SGHKS, CDR2 YYEKEE, per germline (reference sequence). The CDR3 runs to 14 residues. The CDR3 reads CASSLALASETQYF. The CDR3 region has the DNA TGTGCCAGCAGCTTGGCCTTGGCATCAGAGACCCAGTACTTC.

The chain carries TRBV5-1 and TRBJ2-1; the match to TRBD1 covers 10 bases. V dropped 3 bases and J dropped 7; count of bases not matched to a gene: 10. The CDR3 runs to 16 residues. Germline CDR1 reads SGHRS; CDR2 reads YFSETQ. The CDR3 nucleotides are TGCGCCAGCAGCTGGGGGGACAGGGGATTTGGGAATGAGCAGTTCTTC. It specifies CASSWGDRGFGNEQFF.

The chain uses TRBV10-2 and TRBJ2-5; TRBD1 aligns across 8 bases. Losses at the gene ends were 6 bases for V and 5 bases for J; bases not matched to a gene: 5. CDR1 and CDR2 (germline): WSHSY, SAAADI. The CDR3 covers 13 residues. CDR3 loop: CASRFQGAETQYF. CDR3 nucleotide sequence: TGCGCCAGCAGGTTCCAGGGGGCCGAGACCCAGTACTTC.

The J gene is TRBJ2-7, the V gene TRBV5-1, with unresolved D. The V end lost 2 bases, the J end lost 2 bases, and 11 bases lay between the germline ends. The CDR3 is made up of 14 amino acids. CDR1 is SGHRS and CDR2 is YFSETQ in the germline V gene. The CDR3 bases are TGCGCCAGCAGCTTAAGCGAACCGACCTACGAGCAGTACTTC. It is translated as CASSLSEPTYEQYF.

The chain joins TRBV11-2 to TRBJ2-7; D gene uncertain. The ends were cut back, 0 bases at V and 0 bases at J, with 6 bases in the middle. Germline assignment: CDR1 SGHAT and CDR2 FQNNGV. This CDR3 has 14 amino acids. This CDR3 reads CASSLEPDSYEQYF. CDR3 DNA: TGTGCCAGCAGCTTAGAACCGGACTCCTACGAGCAGTACTTC.

The rearrangement joins TRBV18 to TRBJ2-4; 11 bases match TRBD1. The trim removed 3 bases at V and 4 bases at J, leaving 11 bases unmatched. The CDR3 consists of 18 residues. The germline V gene has CDR1 KGHSH and CDR2 LQKENI. This CDR3 reads CASSPSLPGTGGKNIQYF. The DNA for the CDR3 is TGTGCCAGCTCACCGAGCCTTCCCGGGACAGGGGGAAAAAACATTCAGTACTTC.

The chain links TRBV30 to TRBJ2-7; D is unresolved. Trimming shortened V by 0 bases and J by 2 bases, and 11 bases separated the two germline ends. The CDR3 is made up of 14 amino acids. Looked up from germline, CDR1 is GTSNPN and CDR2 is SVGIG (reference sequence). The CDR3 spells CAWSVPRFPYEQYF. DNA of the CDR3: TGTGCCTGGAGTGTACCCAGGTTCCCCTACGAGCAGTACTTC.

The chain is built from TRBV15 and TRBJ2-2; 8 bases are a match to TRBD1. In germline, CDR1 is LNHNV, CDR2 YYDKDF (reference sequence). Trimming at V came to 5 bases and at J to 4 bases, leaving 12 bases not matched to a gene. The CDR3 totals 17 residues. The CDR3 DNA reads TGTGCCACCAGCCACCTACAGGGGGATAGTAGCACCGGGGAGCTGTTTTTT. Translating it yields CATSHLQGDSSTGELFF.

Turning to this clone: Within the sample, other DNA sequences also encode this same CDR3. The genes are TRBV29-1 and TRBJ2-7; 12 bases map to TRBD1. CDR1 SQVTM and CDR2 ANQGSEA come from the germline V gene. Losses at the gene ends were 4 bases for V and 3 bases for J; bases not matched to a gene: 4. CDR3 length: 14 residues. CDR3: CSVGGTGGSYEQYF. CDR3 bases: TGCAGCGTTGGCGGGACAGGGGGCAGCTACGAGCAGTACTTC.

As to this clone: The sample carries other DNA sequences with the same CDR3. V and J are TRBV5-1 and TRBJ2-7; tentative D call: TRBD1 (6 bases). V lost 0 bases and J lost 1, with 8 bases in between. CDR3 length equals 14 residues. The germline CDR1 and CDR2 sequences are SGHRS and YFSETQ. As DNA, the CDR3 is TGCGCCAGCAGCTTGGACAGGGTATCCTACGAGCAGTACTTC. Translated: CASSLDRVSYEQYF.

V is TRBV18 and J is TRBJ2-7; the D is unclear. The CDR3 loop spans 15 amino acids. Trimming removed 0 bases at V and 2 bases at J, with 11 bases between. Germline V gene sequence: CDR1 KGHSH, CDR2 LQKENI. In nucleotides, the CDR3 is TGTGCCAGCTCACCACCAAGACCAACCCCCTACGAGCAGTACTTC. This translates into CASSPPRPTPYEQYF.

The chain employs TRBV11-2 and TRBJ2-7; D not certain. The germline V gene has CDR1 SGHAT and CDR2 FQNNGV. Trimming stripped 5 bases from V and 3 bases from J, with 11 bases between. The CDR3 is made up of 13 amino acids. The CDR3 loop reads CASSVGRVYEQYF. Written as DNA, the CDR3 is TGTGCCAGCAGCGTCGGACGTGTCTACGAGCAGTACTTC.

The V and J genes are TRBV5-4 and TRBJ2-3, with D hard to call. Between the trimmed V and J ends, which lost 1 base and 5 bases, there was a span of 14 bases. The germline CDR1 and CDR2 sequences are SGHNT and YYREEE (reference sequence). The CDR3 length is 15 residues. CDR3 in DNA: TGTGCCAGCAGCTTGTACCGGAGCGCCGGAGATACGCAGTATTTT. It is translated as CASSLYRSAGDTQYF.

CDR3 amino acids: CASSIKGRGNSNQPQHF. CDR3 DNA sequence: TGTGCCAGTAGTATCAAAGGAAGGGGTAATAGCAATCAGCCCCAGCATTTT. The genes are TRBV19 and TRBJ1-5; a weak D match, TRBD1 (5 bases). The CDR3 extends over 17 amino acids. V gave up 3 bases and J gave up 0 bases, with 15 bases separating them. Germline values: CDR1 LNHDA, CDR2 SQIVND (reference sequence).

The CDR3 protein is CASSSDRSRNQPQHF. DNA of the CDR3: TGTGCCAGTAGTTCGGACAGGAGTCGAAATCAGCCCCAGCATTTT. V is TRBV19 and J is TRBJ1-5; TRBD1 matches at 7 bases. The germline V gene encodes CDR1 LNHDA and CDR2 SQIVND (reference sequence). V lost 5 bases and J lost 4; bases outside the gene matches: 8. This CDR3 is 15 amino acids long.

This chain joins TRBV7-3 and TRBJ1-1, with 7 bases lining up with TRBD1. Germline V gives CDR1 SGHTA, CDR2 FQGTGA. V lost 3 bases to trimming and J lost 6 bases; unmatched junction nucleotides: 4. This CDR3 spans 13 amino acids. The chain's CDR3 is CASSFTGVAEAFF. CDR3 nucleotides: TGTGCCAGCAGCTTCACAGGGGTGGCTGAAGCTTTCTTT.

The CDR3 DNA is TGCGCCAGCAGTCTAAGCTCCTACAATGAGCAGTTCTTC. It codes for CASSLSSYNEQFF. This sequence joins TRBV4-1 and TRBJ2-1; D unresolved. V was cut by 6 bases and J by 0 bases, with 6 bases left in between. This CDR3 is 13 amino acids long. Germline V CDR1 and CDR2: MGHRA, YSYEKL.

This chain joins TRBV18 and TRBJ2-3; 9 nucleotides line up with TRBD1. The CDR3 has 19 amino acids. Germline lookup yields CDR1 KGHSH and CDR2 LQKENI. V lost 0 bases to trimming and J lost 6 bases; unmatched junction nucleotides: 16. The CDR3 region has the DNA TGTGCCAGCTCACCACCCCCGGGACAGGGCTTCAAGTTTTGGGATACGCAGTATTTT. It translates to CASSPPPGQGFKFWDTQYF.

Points on this clone: Other DNA sequences in this sample translate to the same CDR3. The rearrangement uses TRBV29-1 and TRBJ2-5; D may match TRBD1 or TRBD2 (5 bases each). Germline V gives CDR1 SQVTM, CDR2 ANQGSEA. Trimming pared 6 bases from V and 3 bases from J, leaving 5 bases between. This CDR3 has 10 residues. CDR3 sequence: CSVGEETQYF. The CDR3 DNA reads as TGCAGCGTGGGGGAAGAGACCCAGTACTTC.

The chain combines TRBV9 with TRBJ2-2, with 8 nucleotides matching TRBD1. Germline-derived CDR1 and CDR2 are SGDLS and YYNGEE. V lost 0 bases and J lost 4; bases outside the gene matches: 5. This CDR3 contains 16 residues. The CDR3 is CASSVGQGARTGELFF. DNA for the CDR3: TGTGCCAGCAGCGTAGGTCAGGGGGCGCGCACCGGGGAGCTGTTTTTT.

The J gene is TRBJ2-2, the V gene TRBV11-3; D possibly corresponds to TRBD2 (5 bases). Germline V gene lookup returns CDR1 SGHNT and CDR2 YENEEA. The CDR3 runs 14 residues. V was cut by 7 bases and J by 1 base, with 10 bases left in between. The CDR3 region has the DNA TGTGCCAGCACCCGCGGAGGGAACACCGGGGAGCTGTTTTTT. Translating gives CASTRGGNTGELFF.

The chain couples TRBV19 to TRBJ2-2, with D possibly called TRBD1 or TRBD2 (5 bases each). The V end was cut by 5 bases, the J end by 5 bases, with 15 bases between. CDR1 and CDR2 (germline): LNHDA, SQIVND (reference sequence). The CDR3 has 15 amino acids. The CDR3 loop reads CASSPRGAGTGELFF. As DNA, the CDR3 is TGTGCCAGTAGTCCTCGAGGGGCTGGGACCGGGGAGCTGTTTTTT.

The CDR3 DNA is TGTGCCAGTAGTCTAACAGGGGGCCAAGAGACCCAGTACTTC. This gives the protein CASSLTGGQETQYF. This rearrangement joins TRBV19 to TRBJ2-5; 8 bases are a match to TRBD1. V lost 5 bases to trimming and J lost 1 base; unmatched junction nucleotides: 3. CDR3 size: 14 residues. The germline gives CDR1 LNHDA, CDR2 SQIVND (reference sequence).

As regards this clone: Other nucleotide sequences in the sample specify the same CDR3. CDR3 DNA: TGTGCCAGCTCACTGATTCCAGAGACCCAGTACTTC. Translated: CASSLIPETQYF. The V gene is TRBV18, the J gene TRBJ2-5; D not resolved. From germline, CDR1 is KGHSH and CDR2 LQKENI. V lost 4 bases and J 4 bases, leaving 7 bases between the germline ends. The CDR3 contains 12 residues.

V usage is TRBV15 and J usage is TRBJ2-1, with 7 bases identical to TRBD2. CDR1 LNHNV and CDR2 YYDKDF come from the germline V gene (reference sequence). This CDR3 comprises 17 residues. After removal of 0 bases from V and 1 base from J, the junction contained 6 bases not matched to a gene. This chain's CDR3 is CATSRDNRRESYNEQFF. Here the CDR3 DNA reads TGTGCCACCAGCAGAGATAACAGGCGGGAGTCCTACAATGAGCAGTTCTTC.

In regard to this clone: One junction end does not reproduce the germline sequence, and a read error may be involved. The V and J genes are TRBV6-1 and TRBJ1-5; 12 bases line up with TRBD1. From germline, CDR1 is MNHNS and CDR2 SASEGT. CDR3 length equals 17 residues. The CDR3 region has the DNA TGTGCCAGCAGCGAAGTACCGGGACAGGGGGCCAATCAGCCCCAGCATTTT. This encodes CASSEVPGQGANQPQHF.

The chain joins TRBV27 to TRBJ2-5; D tentatively reads TRBD1 or TRBD2 (5 bases each). CDR3 length: 13 amino acids. Trimming shortened V by 8 bases and J by 7 bases, and 17 bases separated the two germline ends. Per the germline V gene, CDR1 is MNHEY and CDR2 is SMNVEV (reference sequence). The CDR3 DNA reads as TGTGCCAGCGGTAATGCCATGGGGACGACCCAGTACTTC. Protein product: CASGNAMGTTQYF.